The 21 T cell receptor beta chains presented below share a single source sample, sequenced in a study of T cell clones after liver transplantation. Using immunoSEQ multiplex PCR, the repertoire was profiled, and TCRdb retains in-frame clones only, with some absent. The data contain 45,000 to 55,000 clones, roughly 80% of them singletons. Material: CD4+ T cells from blood, obtained before liver transplant. These receptors all stem from a human donor who received a liver transplant.

This chain joins TRBV28 and TRBJ1-5, with unresolved D. The CDR3 extends over 12 amino acids. Germline CDR1 and CDR2: MDHEN and SYDVKM. CDR3 DNA: TGTGCGACCTTTTCATCGAGGCAGCCCCAGCATTTT. This gives the protein CATFSSRQPQHF.

The chain couples TRBV7-9 to TRBJ1-4; D ambiguous. The CDR3 covers 12 residues. Germline values: CDR1 SEHNR, CDR2 FQNEAQ (reference sequence). The V end was cut by 3 bases, the J end by 7 bases, with 6 bases between. CDR3 amino acids: CASSFDLEKLFF. The CDR3 DNA sequence: TGTGCCAGCAGCTTCGATCTTGAAAAACTGTTTTTT.

J is TRBJ2-7 and V is TRBV29-1; D uncertain. The V gene lost 5 bases and the J gene lost 3 bases, with 8 bases spanning the gap. Germline lookup yields CDR1 SQVTM and CDR2 ANQGSEA. CDR3 length: 11 residues. The CDR3 nucleotides are TGCAGCGTTATAATGTACTACGAGCAGTACTTC. Translated, it gives CSVIMYYEQYF.

For this clone: One junction end disagrees with the germline gene, perhaps due to a read error. The sample carries other DNA sequences with the same CDR3. The V call is TRBV27, the J call TRBJ2-4; 10 bases are shared with TRBD2. Germline V lookup: CDR1 MNHEY, CDR2 SMNVEV (reference sequence). The CDR3 is 18 amino acids. CDR3 in DNA: TGTGCCAGCAGTTTAAACTCTAGCGGGAGACGTTACAAAAATATTCAGTACTTC. Translation gives CASSLNSSGRRYKNIQYF.

The chain recombines TRBV5-1 with TRBJ2-3, with D perhaps TRBD2 (6 bases). Trimming cost V 0 bases and J 4 bases, with 12 bases left between them. This CDR3 has 15 amino acids. Germline-derived CDR1 and CDR2 are SGHRS and YFSETQ. The CDR3 DNA sequence: TGCGCCAGCAGCTTGGGTGCGGGAATGTCAGATACGCAGTATTTT. This sequence encodes CASSLGAGMSDTQYF.

The chain recombines TRBV7-9 with TRBJ2-7; D not resolved. Germline V gene data show CDR1 as SEHNR and CDR2 as FQNEAQ (reference sequence). V shed 4 bases and J shed 4 bases, with 11 bases lying between them. CDR3 size: 13 residues. CDR3 protein: CASSYLPPYEQYF. The CDR3 nucleotides are TGTGCCAGCAGCTACCTCCCCCCTTACGAGCAGTACTTC.

This chain uses TRBV7-2 with TRBJ2-3; 10 bases map to TRBD2. Losses at the gene ends were 3 bases for V and 4 bases for J; bases not matched to a gene: 10. Germline V gives CDR1 SGHTA, CDR2 FQGNSA. The CDR3 covers 17 residues. DNA of the CDR3: TGTGCCAGCAGCTTTCTGCCAGCGGGAGGGCGGTCAGATACGCAGTATTTT. Its translation is CASSFLPAGGRSDTQYF.

The CDR3 spells CASSSGGGRANEQYF. Here the CDR3 DNA reads TGTGCCAGCAGTTCGGGCGGCGGGAGGGCCAACGAGCAGTACTTC. The V gene is TRBV6-1, the J gene TRBJ2-7; 9 nucleotides match TRBD2. The CDR3 covers 15 residues. Germline V lookup: CDR1 MNHNS, CDR2 SASEGT. The trim removed 5 bases at V and 5 bases at J, leaving 10 bases unmatched.

The chain employs TRBV19 and TRBJ1-4; the match to TRBD1 covers 9 bases. V shed 6 bases and J 8 bases; nucleotides not matched to a gene: 7. The CDR3 loop spans 14 amino acids. Germline CDR1 reads LNHDA; CDR2 reads SQIVND (reference sequence). This chain's CDR3 is CASRPTGGYEKLFF. Here the CDR3 DNA reads TGTGCCAGTAGACCTACAGGGGGCTACGAAAAACTGTTTTTT.

The chain couples TRBV7-2 to TRBJ2-5; possibly TRBD2 for D (5 bases). CDR3 length: 14 amino acids. Germline V gene lookup returns CDR1 SGHTA and CDR2 FQGNSA. V dropped 6 bases and J dropped 5 bases, with 16 bases sitting between them. CDR3 residues: CASSGLSLRETQYF. Written as DNA, the CDR3 is TGTGCCAGCAGTGGACTGAGTTTGAGGGAGACCCAGTACTTC.

The chain couples TRBV7-2 to TRBJ2-3; 7 nucleotides agree with TRBD1. The CDR3 is 15 residues long. The V and J ends lost 5 bases and 2 bases, in that order; junction bases with no gene match: 7. CDR1 is SGHTA, CDR2 FQGNSA, per germline. The CDR3 DNA follows: TGTGCCAGCAGCGGGTACGGACAGGTCACAGATACGCAGTATTTT. This translates into CASSGYGQVTDTQYF.

The chain couples TRBV7-3 to TRBJ2-5; unclear D gene. Germline CDR1 is SGHTA and CDR2 is FQGTGA. The V end was cut by 5 bases, the J end by 7 bases, with 11 bases between. This CDR3 comprises 12 residues. CDR3 region: CASSTPLGTQYF. DNA of the CDR3: TGTGCCAGCAGCACCCCCCTGGGGACCCAGTACTTC.

Written as DNA, the CDR3 is TGTGCCAGTAGCGGGACAGGGAGTAGGTTGAGAGATGAAAAACTGTTTTTT. Its protein product is CASSGTGSRLRDEKLFF. This sequence joins TRBV19 and TRBJ1-4, with 9 bases aligning to TRBD1. Germline V gives CDR1 LNHDA, CDR2 SQIVND (reference sequence). The V gene end was trimmed by 6 bases and the J gene end by 6 bases; junction bases not matched to a gene: 14. This CDR3 comprises 17 residues.

V is TRBV6-6 and J is TRBJ2-7; D remains unclear. Trimming took off 4 bases at V and 5 bases at J, with 15 bases between the two ends. The CDR3 contains 14 residues. CDR1 MNHNY and CDR2 SVGAGI come from the germline V gene (reference sequence). The CDR3 loop reads CASSFDPTQDEQYF. The CDR3 DNA reads TGTGCCAGCAGTTTCGACCCGACCCAGGACGAGCAGTACTTC.

The V call is TRBV11-3, the J call TRBJ2-1; no definite D call. CDR3 length equals 13 residues. Trimming took off 1 base at V and 6 bases at J, with 7 bases between the two ends. Germline V lookup: CDR1 SGHNT, CDR2 YENEEA. The CDR3 sequence: CASSLGRINEQFF. The CDR3 DNA reads as TGTGCCAGCAGCTTAGGGCGGATCAATGAGCAGTTCTTC.

The V gene is TRBV6-6, the J gene TRBJ2-7, with no clear D. With 6 bases removed from V and 6 bases from J, the gap between germline ends came to 12 bases. CDR1 MNHNY and CDR2 SVGAGI come from the germline V gene (reference sequence). The CDR3 runs 12 residues. The CDR3 nucleotides are TGTGCCAGCAGCTCAACTGCTGGCGAGCAGTACTTC. Amino acids: CASSSTAGEQYF.

This clone has a handful of counts. DNA for the CDR3: TGTGCCTGGATGTCTGGGGCTAGAGAGACCCAGTACTTC. Translated: CAWMSGARETQYF. The gene calls are TRBV30 and TRBJ2-5; D might be TRBD1 (5 bases). In germline, CDR1 is GTSNPN, CDR2 SVGIG (reference sequence). The CDR3 has 13 residues. V shed 4 bases and J shed 4 bases, with 13 bases lying between them.

The CDR3 DNA follows: TGTGCCATCCGCTTGGGCTCCTACAATGAGCAGTTCTTC. This translates into CAIRLGSYNEQFF. The chain links TRBV15 to TRBJ2-1; D is undetermined. Looked up from germline, CDR1 is LNHNV and CDR2 is YYDKDF (reference sequence). The CDR3 is made up of 13 amino acids. Trimming pared 10 bases from V and 0 bases from J, leaving 10 bases between. Filled out from reference TRBV15 and TRBJ2-1, the complete variable domain reads DAMVIQNPRYQVTQFGKPVTLSCSQTLNHNVMYWYQQKSSQAPKLLFHYYDKDFNNEADTPDNFQSRRPNTSFCFLDIRSPGLGDTAMYLCAIRLGSYNEQFFGPGTRLTVL.

The rearrangement links TRBV28 to TRBJ2-3, with 11 bases lining up with TRBD2. Germline V lookup: CDR1 MDHEN, CDR2 SYDVKM. The CDR3 spans 16 residues. After removal of 10 bases from V and 5 bases from J, the junction contained 14 bases not matched to a gene. The CDR3 DNA sequence: TGTGCCACCGGTGGGGGCCTAGCGGGAGGAGTAGATACGCAGTATTTT. This codes for CATGGGLAGGVDTQYF.

CDR3 in amino acids: CASSSQTGGIIGYTF. The DNA of the CDR3 is TGTGCCAGCAGCTCCCAGACAGGGGGAATAATTGGCTACACCTTC. The chain uses TRBV5-4 and TRBJ1-2; TRBD1 agrees at 9 bases. V was pared by 3 bases and J by 7 bases, with 10 bases of the junction left unmatched. Germline V CDR1 and CDR2: SGHNT, YYREEE (reference sequence). This CDR3 has 15 amino acids.

The chain combines TRBV27 with TRBJ2-5; 7 bases align to TRBD2. Trimming took 4 bases from V and 1 from J; bases not matched to a gene: 3. Looked up from germline, CDR1 is MNHEY and CDR2 is SMNVEV (reference sequence). The CDR3 consists of 14 residues. CDR3 bases: TGTGCCAGCAGTTCTAGCGGTCTCCAAGAGACCCAGTACTTC. It specifies CASSSSGLQETQYF.